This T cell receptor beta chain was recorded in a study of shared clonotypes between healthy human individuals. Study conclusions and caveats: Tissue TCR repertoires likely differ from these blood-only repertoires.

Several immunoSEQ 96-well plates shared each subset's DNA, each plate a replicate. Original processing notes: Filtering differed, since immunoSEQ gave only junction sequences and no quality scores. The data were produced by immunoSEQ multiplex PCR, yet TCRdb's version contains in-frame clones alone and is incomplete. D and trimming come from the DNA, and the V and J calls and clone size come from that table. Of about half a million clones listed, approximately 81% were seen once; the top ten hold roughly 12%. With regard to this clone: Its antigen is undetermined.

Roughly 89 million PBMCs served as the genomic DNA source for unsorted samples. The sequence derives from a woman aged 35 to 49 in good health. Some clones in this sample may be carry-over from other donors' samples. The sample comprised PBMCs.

The CDR3 protein is CASSSDSNQPQHF. CDR3 nucleotides: TGCGCCAGCAGCTCCGATAGCAATCAGCCCCAGCATTTT. V gene TRBV5-1 combines with J gene TRBJ1-5, with D unclear. Germline lookup yields CDR1 SGHRS and CDR2 YFSETQ. This CDR3 is built from 13 residues. V lost 3 bases and J lost 0, with 4 bases in between. Together with reference TRBV5-1 and TRBJ1-5, the CDR3 gives the full variable domain: KAGVTQTPRYLIKTRGQQVTLSCSPISGHRSVSWYQQTPGQGLQFLFEYFSETQRNKGNFPGRFSGRQFSNSRSEMNVSTLELGDSALYLCASSSDSNQPQHFGDGTRLSIL.